Included here is one T cell receptor (beta chain) sequence, with context. As yet, its antigen is unknown. No culture or expansion preceded analysis of these blood cells. The V end lost 2 bases, the J end lost 4 bases, and 10 bases lay between the germline ends. CDR1 SGHRS and CDR2 YFSETQ come from the germline V gene. The length of the CDR3 is 13 residues. Blood libraries mostly used roughly 500 ng genomic DNA, six replicates each. Measured with immunoSEQ multiplex PCR; TCRdb has only the in-frame clones, and not every one. Here the sample spans some 17,000 clones, around 60% being singletons. This specimen belongs to a study of neoadjuvant anti-PD-1 for oral cavity cancer. Study observations and caveats: Only three patients per response group were TCR-analyzed; validation needed.

The chain is built from TRBV5-1 and TRBJ2-7, with a possible D match to TRBD2 (7 bases). The sample here was PBMCs, taken before nivolumab (anti-PD-1) treatment. The clonotype comes from a person aged 35-80 years with oral cavity squamous cell carcinoma. The CDR3 DNA reads as TGCGCCAGCAGCTTAAGGGGGGGTTACGAGCAGTACTTC. It yields the protein CASSLRGGYEQYF.